This is a list of T cell receptor beta chains from one sample in a study of blood T cell repertoires in COVID-19. The method was immunoSEQ multiplex PCR; TCRdb's version includes in-frame clones alone and lacks a portion of them. Here the sample spans some 170,000 clones, 82% being singletons. Sequencing was carried out using peripheral blood. The receptors derive from an older woman with acute or convalescent COVID-19. CDR3s leave out the opening cysteine and the closing phenylalanine or tryptophan.

TRBV5-5 | ASSFRGGISGNTIY
TRBV27 | ASRQSTGLNYGYT
TRBV28 | ASSLAGTGELF
TRBV4-2 | ASSQEGASGYNEQF
TRBV15 | ATSASGLSTDTQY
TRBV3-1/TRBV3-2 | ASSQYSTDTQY
TRBV27 | ASSSGLAEGTDTQY
TRBV11-2 | ASSLDLPPGTGEETQY
TRBV6-5 | ASSSPSGTEAF
TRBV6-5 | ASRESGANVLT
TRBV6-2/TRBV6-3 | ASSFRDRLAGAETQY
TRBV6-4 | ASSDAKGQAQETQY
TRBV12-3/TRBV12-4 | ASSLTGLAEQY
TRBV4-3 | ASSQDWGGCIRLREHREQF
TRBV7-2 | ASSLGRGFSYNEQF
TRBV7-6 | ASSPWTALNNNSPLH
TRBV29-1 | SGRGQGARELF
TRBV6-5 | ASSYGSLLDTEAF
TRBV5-1 | ASSKTGTSGSFYEQY
TRBV19 | ASTATGERAEAF
TRBV20-1 | SAKGATEAF
TRBV7-2 | ANSRGGNTEAF
TRBV3-1/TRBV3-2 | ASSSTSGYTDTQY
TRBV30 | GYSRGTEAF
TRBV27 | ASSLNGRGHGNTIY
TRBV19 | ASSGDRGNTEAF
TRBV19 | ASSMGGQTKQF
TRBV5-6 | ASSFRDRGTYEQY
TRBV19 | ASSMAVVNNEQF
TRBV24-1 | ATSDPGTSGTDTQY
TRBV11-2 | ASSFSVSPRQGGGYT
TRBV27 | ASSLSRDRYYGYT
TRBV6-5 | ASRPQGMVTEAF
TRBV7-9 | ASSPPGTSVNTQY
TRBV28 | ASSSTTSGSIYEQY
TRBV6-1 | ASSEGNQGDGYT
TRBV7-2 | ASSSRLAGGSDTQY
TRBV18 | ASSPPTVQETQY
TRBV5-6 | ASSLTSGGGSSYNEQF
TRBV7-3 | ASSLTGGTDSPLH
TRBV7-2 | ASSLEGNRGLETQY
TRBV21-1 | ASSSRDRAWAF
TRBV6-4 | ASSATGGRQPQH
TRBV20-1 | SGGSNEKLF
TRBV19 | ASSQQVNTGELF
TRBV29-1 | SVEDGNGGATDTQY
TRBV7-2 | ASSLVGGSNYGYT
TRBV7-2 | ASSSYGGAGETQY
TRBV2 | ASSRQGYTEAF